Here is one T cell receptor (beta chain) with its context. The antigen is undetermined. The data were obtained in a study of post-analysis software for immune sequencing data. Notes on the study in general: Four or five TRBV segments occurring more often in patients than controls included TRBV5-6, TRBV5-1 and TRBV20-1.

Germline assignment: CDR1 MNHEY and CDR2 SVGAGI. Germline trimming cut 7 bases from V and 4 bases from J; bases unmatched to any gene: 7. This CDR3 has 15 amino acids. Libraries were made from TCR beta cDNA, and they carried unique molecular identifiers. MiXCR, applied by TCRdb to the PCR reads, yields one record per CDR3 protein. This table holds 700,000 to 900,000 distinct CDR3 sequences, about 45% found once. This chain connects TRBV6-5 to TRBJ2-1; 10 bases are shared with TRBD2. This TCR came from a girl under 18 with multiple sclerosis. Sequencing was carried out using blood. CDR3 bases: TGTGCCAGCACGGGAGCGGGAGGGCCTTACAATGAGCAGTTCTTC. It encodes CASTGAGGPYNEQFF.